This TCR beta chain stems from a study of PD-L1 blockade in urothelial cancer. The templates were synthetic TCR analogs, and they were spiked into each PCR. The repertoire was sequenced with immunoSEQ multiplex PCR; TCRdb's copy has only in-frame clones and lacks some. The sample has about 120,000 clones, about 83% seen once. V lost 5 bases, J lost 7 bases, and 7 bases stayed unmatched. CDR1 and CDR2 from the germline V gene are SNHLY and FYNNEI. CDR3 size: 13 residues. Sample time point: peripheral blood 6 weeks after treatment start. This clone has only one observation. The chain links TRBV2 to TRBJ1-2; TRBD1 agrees at 7 bases. The sequenced sample was PBMCs, obtained around atezolizumab (anti-PD-L1) treatment. The clonotype comes from a man aged 50-59 years with urothelial cancer. CDR3 sequence reads: CASSQTGLFGYTF. The DNA for the CDR3 is TGTGCCAGCAGTCAGACAGGGTTGTTTGGCTACACCTTC.